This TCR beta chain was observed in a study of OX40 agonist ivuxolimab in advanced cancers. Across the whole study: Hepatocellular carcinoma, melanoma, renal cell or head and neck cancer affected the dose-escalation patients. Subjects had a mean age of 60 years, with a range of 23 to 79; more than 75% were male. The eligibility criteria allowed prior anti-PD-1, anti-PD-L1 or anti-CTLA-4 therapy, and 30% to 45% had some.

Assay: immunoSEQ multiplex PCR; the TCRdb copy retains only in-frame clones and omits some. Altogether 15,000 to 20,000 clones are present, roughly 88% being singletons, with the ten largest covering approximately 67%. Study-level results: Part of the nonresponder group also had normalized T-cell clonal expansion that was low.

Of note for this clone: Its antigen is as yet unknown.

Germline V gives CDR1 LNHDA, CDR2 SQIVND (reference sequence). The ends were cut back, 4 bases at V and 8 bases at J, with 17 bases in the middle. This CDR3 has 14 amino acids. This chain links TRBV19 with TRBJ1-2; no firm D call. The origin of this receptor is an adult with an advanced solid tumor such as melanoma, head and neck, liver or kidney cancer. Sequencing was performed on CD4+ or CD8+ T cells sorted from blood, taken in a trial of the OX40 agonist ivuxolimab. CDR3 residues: CASSRGLVVRGYTF. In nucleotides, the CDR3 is TGTGCCAGTAGTAGAGGGCTGGTTGTTCGGGGCTACACCTTC.